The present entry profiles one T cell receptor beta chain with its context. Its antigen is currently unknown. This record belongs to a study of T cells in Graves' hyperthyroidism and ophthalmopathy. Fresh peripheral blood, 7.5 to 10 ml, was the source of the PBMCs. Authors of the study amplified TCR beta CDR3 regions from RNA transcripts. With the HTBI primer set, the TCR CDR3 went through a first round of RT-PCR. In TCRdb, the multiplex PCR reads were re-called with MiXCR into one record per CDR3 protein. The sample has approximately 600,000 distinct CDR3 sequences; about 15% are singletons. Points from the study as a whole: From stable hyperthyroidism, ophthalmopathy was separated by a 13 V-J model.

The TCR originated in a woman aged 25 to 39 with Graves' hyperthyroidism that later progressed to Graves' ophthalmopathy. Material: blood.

The DNA of the CDR3 is TGTGCCAGTAGTCTAGCGGGAGATACCTACGAGCAGTACTTC. Its protein is CASSLAGDTYEQYF. The J gene is TRBJ2-7, the V gene TRBV19, with 10 bases lining up with TRBD2. CDR1 and CDR2 from the germline V gene are LNHDA and SQIVND (reference sequence). This CDR3 comprises 14 residues. V was clipped by 5 bases and J by 2 bases; unmatched bases: 3.